This passage covers 8 T cell receptor beta chains from one sample sequenced in a study of PD-1 blockade in classical Hodgkin lymphoma. Assay: immunoSEQ multiplex PCR; the TCRdb copy retains only in-frame clones and omits some. The sample carries about 50,000 clones, nearly 90% recorded once. The sample's time point: cycle 4 day 1 (C4D1), after 5 to 7 weeks of nivolumab. No patient escaped relapse after autologous stem cell transplantation, and brentuximab vedotin exposure varied. Here the sequenced sample was peripheral blood mononuclear cells (PBMCs), taken before the fourth cycle of nivolumab. Every receptor here comes from a human donor with classical Hodgkin lymphoma.

The chain couples TRBV7-2 to TRBJ2-7; the D is unclear. Germline loops: CDR1 SGHTA, CDR2 FQGNSA. Trimming removed 5 bases at V and 5 bases at J, with 16 bases between. This CDR3 is built from 14 residues. The CDR3 loop reads CASSNTDRSDEQYF. Written as DNA, the CDR3 is TGTGCCAGCAGCAATACCGACCGAAGCGACGAGCAGTACTTC.

V usage is TRBV9 and J usage is TRBJ2-1; D is possibly TRBD1 or TRBD2 (5 bases each). The CDR3 consists of 16 residues. The germline V gene has CDR1 SGDLS and CDR2 YYNGEE. Trimming left V 4 bases short and J 0 bases short, with 14 bases between. The CDR3 coding sequence is TGTGCCAGCAGCCCTTTTGTGGGACGCTCCTACAATGAGCAGTTCTTC. This encodes CASSPFVGRSYNEQFF.

The chain is built from TRBV15 and TRBJ1-3, with D possibly being TRBD1 (5 bases). Germline V lookup: CDR1 LNHNV, CDR2 YYDKDF (reference sequence). The germline V and J ends were trimmed by 0 bases and 2 bases, with 8 bases remaining between them. The CDR3 consists of 15 residues. The CDR3 sequence: CATSRDRGTGNTIYF. CDR3 DNA: TGTGCCACCAGCAGAGATCGGGGGACTGGAAACACCATATATTTT. The whole variable domain, filled in from reference TRBV15 and TRBJ1-3, reads DAMVIQNPRYQVTQFGKPVTLSCSQTLNHNVMYWYQQKSSQAPKLLFHYYDKDFNNEADTPDNFQSRRPNTSFCFLDIRSPGLGDTAMYLCATSRDRGTGNTIYFGEGSWLTVV.

V gene TRBV6-5 combines with J gene TRBJ2-7, with 8 bases aligning to TRBD2. The V gene's germline CDR1 is MNHEY and CDR2 SVGAGI. The CDR3 runs 16 residues. The ends lost 4 bases at V and 0 bases at J; junction bases unmatched: 8. Here the CDR3 DNA reads TGTGCCAGCAGTTCCCTATTAGCGGGGAGCTCCTACGAGCAGTACTTC. This gives the protein CASSSLLAGSSYEQYF.

This clone is deemed medium-sized. V and J are TRBV11-3 and TRBJ2-7; D is unclear. Germline V gene sequence: CDR1 SGHNT, CDR2 YENEEA. Deletions cut 2 bases from V and 4 bases from J, with 6 bases between. The CDR3 totals 12 residues. Written as DNA, the CDR3 is TGTGCCAGCAGCTTATTGGAATACGAGCAGTACTTC. Translating gives CASSLLEYEQYF. The full variable domain, in which reference TRBV11-3 and TRBJ2-7 provide the parts outside the CDR3, is EAGVVQSPRYKIIEKKQPVAFWCNPISGHNTLYWYLQNLGQGPELLIRYENEEAVDDSQLPKDRFSAERLKGVDSTLKIQPAELGDSAVYLCASSLLEYEQYFGPGTRLTVT.

CDR3 sequence: CASTFQPGTSDEQYF. The CDR3 DNA reads as TGCGCCAGCACCTTTCAACCCGGGACTAGCGACGAGCAGTACTTC. The rearrangement joins TRBV5-1 to TRBJ2-7; 10 bases are shared with TRBD2. The CDR3 sequence is 15 residues long. From germline, CDR1 is SGHRS and CDR2 YFSETQ. With 6 bases clipped from V and 5 bases from J, the junction kept 11 bases outside the gene matches.

The chain is built from TRBV11-2 and TRBJ2-3; D is uncertain. Trimming took off 5 bases at V and 3 bases at J, with 12 bases between the two ends. Germline V gives CDR1 SGHAT, CDR2 FQNNGV. The CDR3 runs to 14 residues. The CDR3: CASSHWVRTDTQYF. The CDR3 coding sequence is TGTGCCAGCAGCCACTGGGTCCGGACAGATACGCAGTATTTT.

With respect to this clone: This sequence may be a read error, since a much larger clone differs from it by one base. The chain combines TRBV18 with TRBJ1-2, with 9 bases that match TRBD1. Germline CDR1 and CDR2: KGHSH and LQKENI. The CDR3 sequence is 16 residues long. The CDR3 loop is CASPPQEDRGSAGYTF. The CDR3 bases are TGTGCCAGCCCACCCCAGGAGGACAGGGGTTCGGCGGGCTACACCTTC.